This T cell receptor (beta chain) was observed in a study of human T cells and chemical hapten exposure. The time point was: pre-sensitization, week 0. Treatment meaning: therapeutic diphenylcyclopropenone sensitization with weekly scalp DPC. This CDR3 region has 12 residues. Between the trimmed V and J ends, which lost 3 bases and 4 bases, there was a span of 7 bases. TCRdb reprocessed the RACE reads via MiXCR and lists one record per CDR3 protein. The sample has a few hundred thousand distinct CDR3 sequences; 5.5% are singletons. This clonotype was detected ten times or more. The origin of this receptor is a woman aged 18-35 years with alopecia areata. Some clones in this sample may be carry-over from other donors' samples. The rearrangement uses TRBV12-3 or TRBV12-4 and TRBJ2-7; D is unclear. The specimen comprised whole blood, sampled in connection with sensitization to the hapten diphenylcyclopropenone (DPC). CDR3 DNA: TGTGCCAGCAGTTTCGGCAGGTACGAGCAGTACTTC. Translation gives CASSFGRYEQYF.